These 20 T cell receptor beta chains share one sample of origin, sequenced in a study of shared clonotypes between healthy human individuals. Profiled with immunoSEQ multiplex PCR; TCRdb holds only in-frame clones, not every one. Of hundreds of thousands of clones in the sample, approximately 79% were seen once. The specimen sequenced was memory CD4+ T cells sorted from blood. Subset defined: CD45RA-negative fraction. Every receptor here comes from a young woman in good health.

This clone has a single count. The CDR3 here is CASVSRGRSTGELFF. The CDR3 DNA follows: TGTGCCAGCGTTTCAAGGGGGCGGAGTACCGGGGAGCTGTTTTTT. This chain connects TRBV19 to TRBJ2-2; 7 bases match TRBD1. The CDR3 runs to 15 residues. The V gene end was trimmed by 9 bases and the J gene end by 5 bases; junction bases not matched to a gene: 12. CDR1 LNHDA and CDR2 SQIVND come from the germline V gene (reference sequence).

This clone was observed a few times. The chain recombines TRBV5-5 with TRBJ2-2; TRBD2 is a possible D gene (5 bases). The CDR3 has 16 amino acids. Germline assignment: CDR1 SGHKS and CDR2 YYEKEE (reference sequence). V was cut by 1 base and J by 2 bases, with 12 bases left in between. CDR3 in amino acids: CASSLWLAANTGELFF. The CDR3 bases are TGTGCCAGCAGCTTGTGGCTAGCTGCCAACACCGGGGAGCTGTTTTTT.

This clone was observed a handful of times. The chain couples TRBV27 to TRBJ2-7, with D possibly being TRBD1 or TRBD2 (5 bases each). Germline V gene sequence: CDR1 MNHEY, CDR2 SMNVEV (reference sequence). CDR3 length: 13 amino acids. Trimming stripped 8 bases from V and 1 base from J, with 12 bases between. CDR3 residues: CASPRGDSYEQYF. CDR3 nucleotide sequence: TGTGCCAGCCCGAGGGGAGATTCCTACGAGCAGTACTTC.

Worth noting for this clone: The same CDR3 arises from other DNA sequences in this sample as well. The CDR3 DNA reads as TGTGCCAGCAGTGAACAAAGCGGGGAGCTGTTTTTT. Translated, it gives CASSEQSGELFF. The chain has TRBV2 and TRBJ2-2; the D is unclear. The CDR3 consists of 12 residues. Trimming shortened V by 2 bases and J by 7 bases, and 5 bases separated the two germline ends. CDR1 and CDR2 (germline): SNHLY, FYNNEI. The whole variable domain, filled in from reference TRBV2 and TRBJ2-2, reads EPEVTQTPSHQVTQMGQEVILRCVPISNHLYFYWYRQILGQKVEFLVSFYNNEISEKSEIFDDQFSVERPDGSNFTLKIRSTKLEDSAMYFCASSEQSGELFFGEGSRLTVL.

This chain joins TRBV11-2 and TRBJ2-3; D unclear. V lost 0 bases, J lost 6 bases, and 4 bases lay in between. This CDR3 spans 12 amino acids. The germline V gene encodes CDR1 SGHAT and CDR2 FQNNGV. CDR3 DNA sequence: TGTGCCAGCAGCTTAGATACTGATACGCAGTATTTT. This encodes CASSLDTDTQYF.

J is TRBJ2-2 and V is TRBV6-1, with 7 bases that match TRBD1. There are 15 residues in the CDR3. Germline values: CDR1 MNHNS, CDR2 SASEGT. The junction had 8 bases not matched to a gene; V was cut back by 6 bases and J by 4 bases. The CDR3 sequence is CASRPTGAITGELFF. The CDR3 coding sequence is TGTGCCAGCAGGCCCACAGGGGCGATCACCGGGGAGCTGTTTTTT.

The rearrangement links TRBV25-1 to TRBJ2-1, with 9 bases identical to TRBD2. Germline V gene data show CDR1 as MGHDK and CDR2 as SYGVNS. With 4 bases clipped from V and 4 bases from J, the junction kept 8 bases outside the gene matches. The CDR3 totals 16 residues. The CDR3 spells CASSGQSSGNYNEQFF. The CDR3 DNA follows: TGTGCCAGCAGTGGCCAGTCTAGCGGGAATTACAATGAGCAGTTCTTC.

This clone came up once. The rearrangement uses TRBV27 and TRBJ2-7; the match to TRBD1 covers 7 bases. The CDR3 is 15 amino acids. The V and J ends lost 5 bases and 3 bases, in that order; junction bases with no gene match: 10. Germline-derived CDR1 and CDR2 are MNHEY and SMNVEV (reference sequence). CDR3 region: CASSVTGLSYYEQYF. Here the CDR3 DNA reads TGTGCCAGCAGTGTGACAGGGTTGTCGTACTACGAGCAGTACTTC.

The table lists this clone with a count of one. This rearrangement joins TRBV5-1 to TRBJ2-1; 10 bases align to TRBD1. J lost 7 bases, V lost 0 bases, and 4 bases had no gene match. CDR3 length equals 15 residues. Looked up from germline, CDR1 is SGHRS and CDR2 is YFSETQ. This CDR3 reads CASSLDGDRGNEQFF. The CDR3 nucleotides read TGCGCCAGCAGCTTGGATGGGGACAGGGGAAATGAGCAGTTCTTC.

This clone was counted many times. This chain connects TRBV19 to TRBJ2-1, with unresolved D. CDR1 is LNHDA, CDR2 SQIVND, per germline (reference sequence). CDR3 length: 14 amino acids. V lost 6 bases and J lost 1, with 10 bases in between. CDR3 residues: CASSLGMSYNEQFF. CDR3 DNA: TGTGCCAGTAGCTTGGGTATGTCCTACAATGAGCAGTTCTTC.

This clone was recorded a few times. Here the CDR3 reads CASRLRGPYNEQFF. CDR3 coding DNA: TGTGCCAGCAGGCTCAGGGGGCCATACAATGAGCAGTTCTTC. This chain connects TRBV27 to TRBJ2-1, with 8 bases fitting TRBD1. Germline V gene data show CDR1 as MNHEY and CDR2 as SMNVEV (reference sequence). The CDR3 extends over 14 amino acids. J was trimmed by 4 bases and V by 6 bases; bases with no gene match: 5.

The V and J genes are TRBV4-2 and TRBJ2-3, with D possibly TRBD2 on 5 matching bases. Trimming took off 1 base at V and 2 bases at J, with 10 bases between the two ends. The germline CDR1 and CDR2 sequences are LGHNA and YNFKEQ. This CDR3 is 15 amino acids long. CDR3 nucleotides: TGTGCCAGCAGCCAAGGACTAATTATCACAGATACGCAGTATTTT. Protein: CASSQGLIITDTQYF.

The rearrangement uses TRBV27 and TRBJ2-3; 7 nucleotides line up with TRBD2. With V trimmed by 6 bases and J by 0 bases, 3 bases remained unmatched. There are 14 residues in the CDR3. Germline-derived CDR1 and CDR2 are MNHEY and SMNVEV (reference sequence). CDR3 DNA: TGTGCCAGCAGATATAGCGGGAGCACAGATACGCAGTATTTT. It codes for CASRYSGSTDTQYF.

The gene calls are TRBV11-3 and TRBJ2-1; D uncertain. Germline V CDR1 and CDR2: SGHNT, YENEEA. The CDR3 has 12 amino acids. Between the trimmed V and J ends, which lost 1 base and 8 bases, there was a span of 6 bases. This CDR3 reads CASSLGRDEQFF. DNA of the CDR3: TGTGCCAGCAGCTTAGGAAGGGATGAGCAGTTCTTC.

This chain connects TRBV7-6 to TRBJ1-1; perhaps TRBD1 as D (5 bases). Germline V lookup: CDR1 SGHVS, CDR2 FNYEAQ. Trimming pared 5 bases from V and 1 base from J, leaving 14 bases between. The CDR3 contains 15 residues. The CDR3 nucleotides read TGTGCCAGCAGCGCCGGACGGGGGGGGAACACTGAAGCTTTCTTT. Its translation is CASSAGRGGNTEAFF.

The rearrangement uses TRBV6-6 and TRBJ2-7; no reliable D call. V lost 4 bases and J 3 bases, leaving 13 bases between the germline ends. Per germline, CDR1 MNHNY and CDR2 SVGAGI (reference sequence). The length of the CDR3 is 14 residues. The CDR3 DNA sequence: TGTGCCAGCAGTTCGGAGCGACCCATCTACGAGCAGTACTTC. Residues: CASSSERPIYEQYF.

CDR3 residues: CASSLDRDSYEQYF. CDR3 sequence (DNA): TGTGCCAGCAGTTTGGACAGGGACTCCTACGAGCAGTACTTC. This sequence joins TRBV28 and TRBJ2-7; 8 nucleotides agree with TRBD1. V lost 3 bases to trimming and J lost 0 bases; unmatched junction nucleotides: 1. The germline CDR1 and CDR2 sequences are MDHEN and SYDVKM. The CDR3 consists of 14 residues.

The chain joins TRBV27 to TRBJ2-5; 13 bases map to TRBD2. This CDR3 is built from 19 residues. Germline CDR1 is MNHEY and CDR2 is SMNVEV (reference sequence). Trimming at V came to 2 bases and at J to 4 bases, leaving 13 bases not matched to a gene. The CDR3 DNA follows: TGTGCCAGCAGTTTAAAACCCCCCAGGACTAGCGGGAGTCGAGAGACCCAGTACTTC. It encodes CASSLKPPRTSGSRETQYF.

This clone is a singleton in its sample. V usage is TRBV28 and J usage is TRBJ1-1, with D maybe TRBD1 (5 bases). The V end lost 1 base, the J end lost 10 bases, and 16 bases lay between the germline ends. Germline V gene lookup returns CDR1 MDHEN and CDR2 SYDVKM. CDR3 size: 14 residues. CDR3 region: CASSLLAGTPGAFF. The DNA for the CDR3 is TGTGCCAGCAGTTTATTGGCGGGGACCCCTGGAGCTTTCTTT. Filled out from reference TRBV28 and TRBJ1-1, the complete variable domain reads DVKVTQSSRYLVKRTGEKVFLECVQDMDHENMFWYRQDPGLGLRLIYFSYDVKMKEKGDIPEGYSVSREKKERFSLILESASTNQTSMYLCASSLLAGTPGAFFGQGTRLTVV.

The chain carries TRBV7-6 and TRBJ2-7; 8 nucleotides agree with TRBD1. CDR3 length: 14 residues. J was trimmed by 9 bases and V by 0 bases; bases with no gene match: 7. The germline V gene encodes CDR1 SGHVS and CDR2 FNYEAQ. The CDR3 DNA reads TGTGCCAGCAGCTTAGCCGGGACAGGTATTGTGCAGTACTTC. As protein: CASSLAGTGIVQYF.